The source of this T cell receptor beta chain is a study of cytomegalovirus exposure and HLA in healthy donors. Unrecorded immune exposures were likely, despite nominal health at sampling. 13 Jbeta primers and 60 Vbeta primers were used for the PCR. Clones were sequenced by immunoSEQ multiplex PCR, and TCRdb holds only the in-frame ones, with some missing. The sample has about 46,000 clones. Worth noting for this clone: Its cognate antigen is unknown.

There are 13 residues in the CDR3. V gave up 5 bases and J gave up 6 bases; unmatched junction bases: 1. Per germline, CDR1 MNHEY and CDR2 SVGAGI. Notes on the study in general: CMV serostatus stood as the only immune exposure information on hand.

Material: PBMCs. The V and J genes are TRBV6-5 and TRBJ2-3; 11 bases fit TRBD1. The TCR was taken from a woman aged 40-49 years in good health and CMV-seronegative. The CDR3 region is CASSRDRGDTQYF. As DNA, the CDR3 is TGTGCCAGCAGTAGGGACAGGGGGGATACGCAGTATTTT.